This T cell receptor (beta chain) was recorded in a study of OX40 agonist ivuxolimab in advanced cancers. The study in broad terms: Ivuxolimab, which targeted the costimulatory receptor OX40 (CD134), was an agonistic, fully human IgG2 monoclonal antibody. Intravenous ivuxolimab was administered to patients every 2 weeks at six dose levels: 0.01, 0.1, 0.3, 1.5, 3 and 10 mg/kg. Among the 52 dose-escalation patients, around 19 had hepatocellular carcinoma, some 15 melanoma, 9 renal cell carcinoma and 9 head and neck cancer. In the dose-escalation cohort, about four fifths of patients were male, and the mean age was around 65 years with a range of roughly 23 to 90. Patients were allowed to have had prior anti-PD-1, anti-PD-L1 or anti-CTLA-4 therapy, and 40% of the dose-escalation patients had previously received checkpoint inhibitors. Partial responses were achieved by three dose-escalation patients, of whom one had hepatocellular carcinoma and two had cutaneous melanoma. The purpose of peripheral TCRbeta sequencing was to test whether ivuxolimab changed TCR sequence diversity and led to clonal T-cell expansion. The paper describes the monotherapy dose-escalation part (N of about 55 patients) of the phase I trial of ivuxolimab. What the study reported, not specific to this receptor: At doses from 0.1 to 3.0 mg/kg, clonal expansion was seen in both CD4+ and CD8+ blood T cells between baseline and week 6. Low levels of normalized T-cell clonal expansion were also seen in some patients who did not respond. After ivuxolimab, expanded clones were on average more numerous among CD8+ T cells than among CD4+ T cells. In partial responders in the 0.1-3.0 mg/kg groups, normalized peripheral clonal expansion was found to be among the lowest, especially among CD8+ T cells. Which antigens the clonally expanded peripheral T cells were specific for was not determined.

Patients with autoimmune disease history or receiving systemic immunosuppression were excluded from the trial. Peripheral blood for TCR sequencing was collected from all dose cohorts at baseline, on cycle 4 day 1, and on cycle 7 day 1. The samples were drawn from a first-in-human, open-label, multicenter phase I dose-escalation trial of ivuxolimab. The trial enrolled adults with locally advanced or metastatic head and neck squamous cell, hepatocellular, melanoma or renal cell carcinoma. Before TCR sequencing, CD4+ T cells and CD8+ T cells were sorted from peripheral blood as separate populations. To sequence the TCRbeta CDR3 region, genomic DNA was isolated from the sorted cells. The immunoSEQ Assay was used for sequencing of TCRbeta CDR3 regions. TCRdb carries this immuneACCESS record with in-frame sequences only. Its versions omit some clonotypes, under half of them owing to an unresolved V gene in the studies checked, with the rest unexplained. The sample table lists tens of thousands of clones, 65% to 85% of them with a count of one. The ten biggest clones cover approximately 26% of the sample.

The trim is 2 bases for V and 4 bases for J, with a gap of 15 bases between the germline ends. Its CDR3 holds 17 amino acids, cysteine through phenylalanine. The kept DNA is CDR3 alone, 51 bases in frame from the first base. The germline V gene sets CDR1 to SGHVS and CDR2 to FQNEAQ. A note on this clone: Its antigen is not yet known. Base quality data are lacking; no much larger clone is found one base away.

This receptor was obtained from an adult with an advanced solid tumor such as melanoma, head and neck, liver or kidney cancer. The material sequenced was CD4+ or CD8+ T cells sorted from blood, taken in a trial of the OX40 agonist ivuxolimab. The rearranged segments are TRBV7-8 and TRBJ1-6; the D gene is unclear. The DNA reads TGTGCCAGCAGCTTATTGACCGGGGAAATTTATAATTCACCCCTCCACTTT. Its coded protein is CASSLLTGEIYNSPLHF.